This note documents a single T cell receptor (beta chain) sequence. The antigen is undetermined. The sample originates from a study of T cell responses to AZD1222 COVID-19 vaccine. Background on the study: Second doses were pooled across both intervals (about 4 or about 12 weeks).

This table comes from immunoSEQ multiplex PCR, and its TCRdb copy is limited to in-frame clones, with some not included. The sample consists of approximately 110,000 clones, approximately 86% of them appearing once. Findings and caveats of the study: White British ancestry dominated among donors, who included more females, and clonal diversity was possibly underestimated. After two AZD1222 doses, spike-specific TCR breadth and depth rose versus day 0. Reportedly, nearly half of unique spike TCRs recognized epitopes outside B.1.351/B.1.1.7 mutations.

The source was peripheral blood, collected on day 0 of AZD1222 vaccination. The sequence was collected from an adult in good health.

CDR3: CAWSAQTGITEAFF. DNA of the CDR3: TGTGCCTGGAGCGCTCAAACAGGGATCACTGAAGCTTTCTTT. The rearrangement joins TRBV30 to TRBJ1-1, with D possibly TRBD1 on 6 matching bases. V shed 3 bases and J shed 4 bases, with 15 bases lying between them. This CDR3 is built from 14 residues. Germline V gene sequence: CDR1 GTSNPN, CDR2 SVGIG (reference sequence).